This T cell receptor (beta chain) was captured by sequencing in a study of breast tumors, draining lymph nodes, adjacent tissues. Samples came from axillary lymph nodes draining the breast cancer. In TCRdb, the multiplex PCR reads were re-called with MiXCR into one record per CDR3 protein. The data hold about 200,000 distinct CDR3 sequences, with about 32% observed a single time. This CDR3 has 14 amino acids. The sequencing sample was made of axillary lymph node tissue. This chain joins TRBV12-1 and TRBJ2-5; the table calls TRBD2, which could not be checked here. TRBV12-1 is given as a pseudogene. This sequence originates from a female donor with breast cancer. Some clones in this sample may be carry-over from other donors' samples. CDR3 bases: TGTGCCAGCAGCCTTGGAGCAGGAGGAGAGACCCAGTACTTC. Its translation is CASSLGAGGETQYF.